These 10 T cell receptor beta chains were all obtained from the same sample, sequenced in a study of post-analysis software for immune sequencing data. The TCR beta cDNA libraries contained unique molecular identifiers. From the PCR reads, TCRdb called clonotypes with MiXCR, one entry per CDR3 protein. The repertoire consists of roughly 160,000 distinct CDR3 sequences, with roughly 35% occurring once and the leading ten covering approximately 30%. Sequenced here: blood, sampled after autologous hematopoietic stem cell transplantation. The receptors here all came from a girl aged 5 to 17 with multiple sclerosis.

This clonotype was seen just once. This may come from a read error, since a much larger clone is one base off. The rearrangement joins TRBV24-1 to TRBJ2-7; D might be TRBD1 or TRBD2, each matching 5 bases. Germline V gives CDR1 KGHDR, CDR2 SFDVKD. The CDR3 contains 15 residues. CDR3 amino acids: CAASAAGTPPYEQYF. The DNA of the CDR3 is TGTGCCGCCAGTGCCGCCGGGACCCCTCCCTACGAGCAGTACTTC.

The chain has TRBV20-1 and TRBJ2-7, with 7 bases that match TRBD2. Germline V gives CDR1 DFQATT, CDR2 SNEGSKA (reference sequence). The CDR3 spans 17 residues. The trim removed 0 bases at V and 3 bases at J, leaving 14 bases unmatched. The CDR3: CSARDGTKAQRDYEQYF. The CDR3 bases are TGCAGTGCTAGAGACGGGACTAAAGCCCAGAGGGACTACGAGCAGTACTTC.

This clonotype was found a few times. The chain has TRBV20-1 and TRBJ2-5, with 14 bases that match TRBD2. CDR3 size: 15 residues. Trimming took 1 base from V and 5 from J; bases not matched to a gene: 3. CDR1 and CDR2 (germline): DFQATT, SNEGSKA (reference sequence). This CDR3 is CSARAGLAGVETQYF. The CDR3 nucleotides read TGCAGTGCTAGAGCGGGACTAGCGGGAGTGGAGACCCAGTACTTC.

This chain joins TRBV6-2 or TRBV6-3 and TRBJ2-7, with D maybe TRBD1 (6 bases). The CDR3 extends over 13 amino acids. The V gene lost 6 bases and the J gene lost 3 bases, with 12 bases spanning the gap. The V gene's germline CDR1 is MNHEY and CDR2 SVGEGT. The CDR3 protein is CASRDSNYYEQYF. The CDR3 DNA reads TGTGCCAGCAGGGACAGCAATTACTACGAGCAGTACTTC.

This clonotype came up a few times. The rearrangement uses TRBV11-2 and TRBJ1-1, with D tentatively TRBD1 (5 bases). The CDR3 loop spans 12 amino acids. Germline lookup yields CDR1 SGHAT and CDR2 FQNNGV. V lost 5 bases and J lost 8, with 12 bases in between. In DNA, the CDR3 is TGTGCCAGCAGCGGGGACGTTAGGGAAGCTTTCTTT. Protein: CASSGDVREAFF. Filled out from reference TRBV11-2 and TRBJ1-1, the complete variable domain reads EAGVAQSPRYKIIEKRQSVAFWCNPISGHATLYWYQQILGQGPKLLIQFQNNGVVDDSQLPKDRFSAERLKGVDSTLKIQPAKLEDSAVYLCASSGDVREAFFGQGTRLTVV.

This clonotype was detected a few times. This chain links TRBV10-3 with TRBJ2-5; 7 bases agree with TRBD1. CDR1 ENHRY and CDR2 SYGVKD come from the germline V gene. CDR3 size: 12 residues. V lost 8 bases to trimming and J lost 2 bases; unmatched junction nucleotides: 2. CDR3 sequence reads: CAIGTAQETQYF. The DNA of the CDR3 is TGTGCCATCGGGACAGCGCAAGAGACCCAGTACTTC.

This clonotype was seen a handful of times. V is TRBV4-2 and J is TRBJ1-5; 9 nucleotides line up with TRBD1. Unmatched junction bases numbered 1, after V lost 0 bases and J lost 4 bases. The germline CDR1 and CDR2 sequences are LGHNA and YNFKEQ. This CDR3 spans 15 amino acids. CDR3 loop: CASSQEGTGNQPQHF. The DNA of the CDR3 is TGTGCCAGCAGCCAAGAAGGGACAGGGAATCAGCCCCAGCATTTT.

There are a few counts of this clonotype. V gene TRBV12-3 or TRBV12-4 combines with J gene TRBJ1-2; D is undetermined. Between the trimmed V and J ends, which lost 0 bases and 4 bases, there was a span of 6 bases. This CDR3 is built from 13 residues. As DNA, the CDR3 is TGTGCCAGCAGTTTAGCGAACAGCTATGGCTACACCTTC. The encoded protein is CASSLANSYGYTF.

This rearrangement joins TRBV7-9 to TRBJ2-4; TRBD2 matches at 9 bases. The J call could be wrong; TRBJ2-7 is a better fit for the DNA end. CDR3 length: 14 residues. CDR1 SEHNR and CDR2 FQNEAQ come from the germline V gene (reference sequence). The CDR3 nucleotides are TGTGCCAGCAGCTTAAGCGGGAGGTGGTACGAGCAGTACTTC. Residues: CASSLSGRWYEQYF.

This clonotype was observed a single time. A much bigger clone sits one base away, suggesting this may be a read error. The rearrangement uses TRBV29-1 and TRBJ2-7; TRBD1 matches at 8 bases. The CDR3 loop spans 12 amino acids. Looked up from germline, CDR1 is SQVTM and CDR2 is ANQGSEA. The CDR3 coding sequence is TGCAGCGTTGGGGGGACAGGCTACGAGCTGTACTTC. Translation gives CSVGGTGYELYF.